These 22 T cell receptor beta chains were sequenced from one sample in a study of cytomegalovirus exposure and HLA in healthy donors. Data came from immunoSEQ multiplex PCR; TCRdb stores just in-frame clones and leaves some out. The sample lists fewer than 120,000 clones, approximately 89% seen once, with under 2% in the top ten. Sequencing was carried out using PBMCs. Every receptor here comes from a woman younger than 30 in good health and CMV-seronegative.

This chain links TRBV19 with TRBJ1-5; D is ambiguous. The V end lost 5 bases, the J end lost 1 base, and 12 bases lay between the germline ends. The germline gives CDR1 LNHDA, CDR2 SQIVND (reference sequence). The CDR3 contains 15 residues. In nucleotides, the CDR3 is TGTGCCAGTAGTCCCCGATCGGGGAGCAATCAGCCCCAGCATTTT. Protein sequence: CASSPRSGSNQPQHF.

The chain is built from TRBV25-1 and TRBJ1-2; 12 bases are shared with TRBD1. The CDR3 has 17 amino acids. The germline gives CDR1 MGHDK, CDR2 SYGVNS. V shed 4 bases, J shed 4 bases, and the junction held 10 bases outside the gene matches. This chain's CDR3 is CASSGTNGTGGSYGYTF. CDR3 nucleotides: TGTGCCAGCAGTGGTACCAACGGGACAGGGGGCTCCTATGGCTACACCTTC.

This chain links TRBV28 with TRBJ1-4, with unresolved D. The CDR3 covers 14 residues. In germline, CDR1 is MDHEN, CDR2 SYDVKM. V dropped 6 bases and J dropped 8 bases, with 16 bases sitting between them. Written as DNA, the CDR3 is TGTGCCAGCAGCCCGGATCCGGCGGGGGAAAAACTGTTTTTT. Translating gives CASSPDPAGEKLFF.

The chain recombines TRBV5-6 with TRBJ1-6, with D perhaps TRBD1 (5 bases). This CDR3 has 14 residues. The germline V gene has CDR1 SGHDT and CDR2 YYEEEE. V was shortened by 4 bases and J by 6 bases, with 11 bases between the two germline ends. The CDR3 DNA reads TGTGCCAGCAGCGAAGGACAAATTAATTCACCCCTCCACTTT. It specifies CASSEGQINSPLHF. The whole variable domain, filled in from reference TRBV5-6 and TRBJ1-6, reads DAGVTQSPTHLIKTRGQQVTLRCSPKSGHDTVSWYQQALGQGPQFIFQYYEEEERQRGNFPDRFSGHQFPNYSSELNVNALLLGDSALYLCASSEGQINSPLHFGNGTRLTVT.

The chain recombines TRBV28 with TRBJ1-1, with a possible D match to TRBD1 (6 bases). V lost 1 base to trimming and J lost 3 bases, with 9 bases between them. CDR1 is MDHEN, CDR2 SYDVKM, per germline. The CDR3 is 14 residues long. The CDR3 protein is CASSLSAGDTEAFF. Here the CDR3 DNA reads TGTGCCAGCAGTTTATCGGCAGGGGACACTGAAGCTTTCTTT. The variable domain in full, with the rest retrieved from reference TRBV28 and TRBJ1-1, is DVKVTQSSRYLVKRTGEKVFLECVQDMDHENMFWYRQDPGLGLRLIYFSYDVKMKEKGDIPEGYSVSREKKERFSLILESASTNQTSMYLCASSLSAGDTEAFFGQGTRLTVV.

The V call is TRBV30, the J call TRBJ1-2, with D hard to call. Trimming cost V 2 bases and J 8 bases, with 21 bases left between them. Germline V gene lookup returns CDR1 GTSNPN and CDR2 SVGIG (reference sequence). This CDR3 contains 15 residues. The chain's CDR3 is CAWSQSGYTRRGYTF. CDR3 nucleotide sequence: TGTGCCTGGAGTCAAAGCGGGTATACACGGAGGGGCTACACCTTC.

The chain employs TRBV30 and TRBJ1-1; D remains unclear. CDR1 GTSNPN and CDR2 SVGIG come from the germline V gene (reference sequence). V gave up 2 bases and J gave up 4 bases, with 17 bases separating them. CDR3 length: 15 residues. This CDR3 reads CAWSIRGIHSTEAFF. CDR3 DNA sequence: TGTGCCTGGAGTATACGGGGTATTCATAGCACTGAAGCTTTCTTT.

The chain couples TRBV19 to TRBJ1-2; D gene uncertain. The length of the CDR3 is 15 residues. Germline lookup yields CDR1 LNHDA and CDR2 SQIVND (reference sequence). Trimming cost V 4 bases and J 2 bases, with 14 bases left between them. The CDR3 region is CASSTDSLRNYGYTF. CDR3 DNA sequence: TGTGCCAGTAGTACCGACTCCCTCCGGAACTATGGCTACACCTTC.

This chain joins TRBV5-1 and TRBJ1-1; D might be TRBD1 (6 bases). The V end lost 4 bases, the J end lost 3 bases, and 13 bases lay between the germline ends. The length of the CDR3 is 14 residues. The germline gives CDR1 SGHRS, CDR2 YFSETQ. The CDR3 spells CASSQQGRDTEAFF. CDR3 nucleotides: TGCGCCAGCAGCCAACAGGGTCGGGACACTGAAGCTTTCTTT.

The chain combines TRBV5-8 with TRBJ1-5; D remains unclear. The CDR3 covers 13 residues. Trimming cost V 4 bases and J 3 bases, with 8 bases left between them. CDR1 SGHTS and CDR2 YDEGEE come from the germline V gene. The CDR3 sequence is CASSDRVNQPQHF. The DNA of the CDR3 is TGTGCCAGCAGCGATCGGGTCAATCAGCCCCAGCATTTT.

The V gene is TRBV28, the J gene TRBJ2-3, with 9 bases lining up with TRBD2. The CDR3 spans 13 residues. V shed 7 bases, J shed 5 bases, and the junction held 4 bases outside the gene matches. The germline CDR1 and CDR2 sequences are MDHEN and SYDVKM. DNA of the CDR3: TGTGCCAGCAAGTTACTAGCGGGAGATACGCAGTATTTT. Translation gives CASKLLAGDTQYF.

J is TRBJ1-3 and V is TRBV28; maybe TRBD1 (6 bases). The germline CDR1 and CDR2 sequences are MDHEN and SYDVKM. The CDR3 covers 14 residues. Trimming left V 2 bases short and J 8 bases short, with 13 bases between. CDR3 nucleotides: TGTGCCAGCAGTTTAGGAACACAGGGTTACACCATATATTTT. Translation gives CASSLGTQGYTIYF.

This chain links TRBV4-2 with TRBJ2-5, with 8 bases matching TRBD2. V trimming: 3 bases; J trimming: 0 bases; junction bases outside the gene matches: 9. The CDR3 is made up of 17 amino acids. Looked up from germline, CDR1 is LGHNA and CDR2 is YNFKEQ. The CDR3 DNA reads as TGTGCCAGCAGCCAGTTCGCAGCGGGGGACAACCAAGAGACCCAGTACTTC. Amino acids: CASSQFAAGDNQETQYF.

The chain combines TRBV23-1 with TRBJ1-1; the match to TRBD1 covers 9 bases. TRBV23-1 is placed among ORFs of uncertain function. J lost 1 base, V lost 4 bases, and 1 base had no gene match. This CDR3 region has 14 residues. The CDR3 protein is CASSRQGGNTEAFF. The DNA for the CDR3 is TGCGCCAGCAGTCGACAGGGGGGGAACACTGAAGCTTTCTTT.

V gene TRBV15 combines with J gene TRBJ1-5; a possible D gene is TRBD1 (6 bases). The CDR3 has 15 amino acids. Trimming removed 2 bases from V and 3 bases from J, with 11 bases in between. Germline assignment: CDR1 LNHNV and CDR2 YYDKDF (reference sequence). Here the CDR3 DNA reads TGTGCCACCAGCAGACAGGGGTATTCCAATCAGCCCCAGCATTTT. Translating gives CATSRQGYSNQPQHF.

V gene TRBV28 combines with J gene TRBJ1-2; a weak D match, TRBD1 (5 bases). The CDR3 loop spans 16 amino acids. Trimming took 7 bases from V and 0 from J, leaving 18 bases between them. Germline V gene lookup returns CDR1 MDHEN and CDR2 SYDVKM. The CDR3: CASNTAPGGPNYGYTF. The CDR3 nucleotides are TGTGCCAGCAATACTGCACCCGGGGGACCTAACTATGGCTACACCTTC.

V is TRBV19 and J is TRBJ1-1; D gene unclear. Trimming left V 2 bases short and J 2 bases short, with 6 bases between. This CDR3 region has 13 residues. The germline V gene has CDR1 LNHDA and CDR2 SQIVND (reference sequence). Here the CDR3 DNA reads TGTGCCAGTAGTATATCCCAAAACACTGAAGCTTTCTTT. This translates into CASSISQNTEAFF.

The chain employs TRBV27 and TRBJ2-7, with 7 bases fitting TRBD2. Germline V lookup: CDR1 MNHEY, CDR2 SMNVEV (reference sequence). This CDR3 is 15 amino acids long. After removal of 6 bases from V and 5 bases from J, the junction contained 13 bases not matched to a gene. In DNA, the CDR3 is TGTGCCAGCAGCCCGGAACGGGGGGTCGGTAACGAGCAGTACTTC. Its protein is CASSPERGVGNEQYF.

A few counts support this clone. V and J are TRBV4-2 and TRBJ2-3, with TRBD2 matching over 7 bases. The CDR3 has 14 residues. Germline CDR1 and CDR2: LGHNA and YNFKEQ. V dropped 5 bases and J dropped 2; count of bases not matched to a gene: 4. CDR3 nucleotides: TGTGCCAGCAGCGGGCTAGCGGCCACAGATACGCAGTATTTT. It codes for CASSGLAATDTQYF.

On this clone itself: At one boundary the junction diverges from the germline segment, which might be a read error. The CDR3 region is CASSDVGGQHFF. The CDR3 DNA is TGTGCCAGCAGCGATGTAGGGGGCCAGCATTTCTTC. The chain links TRBV7-9 to TRBJ2-1; 7 bases agree with TRBD1. The V gene's germline CDR1 is SEHNR and CDR2 FQNEAQ (reference sequence). The CDR3 loop spans 12 amino acids.

The genes are TRBV4-1 and TRBJ1-6, with TRBD1 as a possible D gene (5 bases). The CDR3 has 19 residues. The germline V gene has CDR1 MGHRA and CDR2 YSYEKL. With 0 bases removed from V and 7 bases from J, the gap between germline ends came to 22 bases. The CDR3 protein is CASSQDFQTALGWNSPLHF. The CDR3 DNA reads as TGCGCCAGCAGCCAAGACTTTCAGACAGCGTTGGGGTGGAATTCACCCCTCCACTTT.

The sample holds a few counts of this clone. The V gene is TRBV6-4, the J gene TRBJ2-3; no definite D call. The length of the CDR3 is 15 residues. The V gene's germline CDR1 is MRHNA and CDR2 SNTAGT. Between the trimmed V and J ends, which lost 0 bases and 2 bases, there was a span of 9 bases. The CDR3 DNA reads as TGTGCCAGCAGTGACTCGGAGACGGCCACAGATACGCAGTATTTT. The encoded protein is CASSDSETATDTQYF.